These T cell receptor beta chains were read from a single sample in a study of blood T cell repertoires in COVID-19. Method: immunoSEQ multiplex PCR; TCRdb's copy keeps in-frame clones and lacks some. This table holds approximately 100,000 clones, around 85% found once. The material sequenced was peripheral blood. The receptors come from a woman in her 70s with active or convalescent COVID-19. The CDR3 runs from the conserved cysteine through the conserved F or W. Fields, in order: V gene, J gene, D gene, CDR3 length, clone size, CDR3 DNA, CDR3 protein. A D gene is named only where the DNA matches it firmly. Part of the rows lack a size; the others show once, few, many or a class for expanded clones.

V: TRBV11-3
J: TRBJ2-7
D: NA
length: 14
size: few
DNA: TGTGCCAGCAGCTTAGATCCAGGGACCTACGAGCAGTACTTC
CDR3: CASSLDPGTYEQYF

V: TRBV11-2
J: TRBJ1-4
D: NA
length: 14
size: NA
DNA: TGTGCCAGCAGCTTAGAGGATCCTAGTGAAAAACTGTTTTTT
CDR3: CASSLEDPSEKLFF

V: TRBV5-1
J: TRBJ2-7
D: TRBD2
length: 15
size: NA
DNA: TGCGCCAGCTCCATCCAGCGGGAGGGCCCCTACGAGCAGTACTTC
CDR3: CASSIQREGPYEQYF

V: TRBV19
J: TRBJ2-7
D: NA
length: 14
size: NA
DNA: TGTGCCAGTCATCCGACAGGTTTTGGGTACGAGCAGTACTTC
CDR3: CASHPTGFGYEQYF

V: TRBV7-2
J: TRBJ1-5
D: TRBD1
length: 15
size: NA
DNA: TGTGCCAGCAGCGCCGGGGGACAGATCAATCAGCCCCAGCATTTT
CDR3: CASSAGGQINQPQHF

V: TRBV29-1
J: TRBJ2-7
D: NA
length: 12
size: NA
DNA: TGCAGCGTGTGGACAGACTCCTACGAGCAGTACTTC
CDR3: CSVWTDSYEQYF

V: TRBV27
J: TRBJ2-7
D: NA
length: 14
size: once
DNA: TGTGCCAGCAGTTTATCTCCGGACAGCTACGAGCAGTACTTC
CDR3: CASSLSPDSYEQYF

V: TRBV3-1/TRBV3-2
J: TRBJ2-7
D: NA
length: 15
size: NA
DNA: TGTGCCAGCAGCCCTCTCCTGGGCTATGCCGGCGAGCAGTACTTC
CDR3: CASSPLLGYAGEQYF

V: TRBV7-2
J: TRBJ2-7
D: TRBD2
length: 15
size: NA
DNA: TGTGCCAGCAGCTTAGCGTACGGGGGGAGCTACGAGCAGTACTTC
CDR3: CASSLAYGGSYEQYF

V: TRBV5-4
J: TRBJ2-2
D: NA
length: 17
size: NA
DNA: TGTGCCAGCAGCACACCGACTAGGTGGTCGAACACCGGGGAGCTGTTTTTT
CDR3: CASSTPTRWSNTGELFF

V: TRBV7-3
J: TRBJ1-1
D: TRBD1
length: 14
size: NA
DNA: TGTGCCAGCAGCCCCACAGGGGCGAACACTGAAGCTTTCTTT
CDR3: CASSPTGANTEAFF

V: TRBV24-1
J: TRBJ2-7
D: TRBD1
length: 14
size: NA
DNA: TGTGCCACCAGTGACCCTGGACAGGGGGGAGAGCAGTACTTC
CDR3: CATSDPGQGGEQYF

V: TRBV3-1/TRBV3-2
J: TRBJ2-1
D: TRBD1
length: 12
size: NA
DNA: TGTGCCATTAGATTGGACAGGTACGAGCAGTTCTTC
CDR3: CAIRLDRYEQFF

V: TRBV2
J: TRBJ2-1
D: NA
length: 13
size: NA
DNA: TGTGCCAGCAGTGGTCAGGGACTGAATGAGCAGTTCTTC
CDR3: CASSGQGLNEQFF

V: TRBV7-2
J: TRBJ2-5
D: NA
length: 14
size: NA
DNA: TGTGCCAGCAGCCCTTACAGGGATTGGGAGACCCAGTACTTC
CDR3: CASSPYRDWETQYF

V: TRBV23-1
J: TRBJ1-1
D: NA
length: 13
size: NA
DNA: TGCGCCAGCAGTCAACAACACAACACTGAAGCTTTCTTT
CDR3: CASSQQHNTEAFF

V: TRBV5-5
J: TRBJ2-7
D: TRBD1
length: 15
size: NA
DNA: TGTGCCAGCAGCCTCTACTCCGGGACAGGGAGTGAGCAGTACTTC
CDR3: CASSLYSGTGSEQYF

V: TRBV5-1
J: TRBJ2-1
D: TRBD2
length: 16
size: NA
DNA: TGCGCCAGCAGCGAACGACTAGCGGGATCCTACAATGAGCAGTTCTTC
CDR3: CASSERLAGSYNEQFF

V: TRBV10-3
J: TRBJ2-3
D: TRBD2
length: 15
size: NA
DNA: TGTGCCATCAGTGACTCAGCGGGGGGGCAGAATACGCAGTATTTT
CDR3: CAISDSAGGQNTQYF

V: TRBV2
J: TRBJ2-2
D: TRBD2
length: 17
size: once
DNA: TGTGCCACCTCACCGGGGGGAGGGCGAGTGAGTACCGGGGAGCTGTTTTTT
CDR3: CATSPGGGRVSTGELFF

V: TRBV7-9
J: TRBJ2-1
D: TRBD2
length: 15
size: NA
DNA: TGTGCCAGCAGCTTAATAGCGGGAGCACCGGATGAGCAGTTCTTC
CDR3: CASSLIAGAPDEQFF

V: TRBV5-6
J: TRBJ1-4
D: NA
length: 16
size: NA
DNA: TGTGCCAGCAGCTTGCTGGGGAGGGCAACTAATGAAAAACTGTTTTTT
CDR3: CASSLLGRATNEKLFF

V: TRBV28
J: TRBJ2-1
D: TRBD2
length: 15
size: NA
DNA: TGTGCCAGCAGTGGACTAGCGGGAGGAGTAAATGAGCAGTTCTTC
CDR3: CASSGLAGGVNEQFF

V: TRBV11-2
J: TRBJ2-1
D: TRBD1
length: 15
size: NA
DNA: TGTGCCAGCAGCTTAAGACAGGGGGGTTACAATGAGCAGTTCTTC
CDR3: CASSLRQGGYNEQFF

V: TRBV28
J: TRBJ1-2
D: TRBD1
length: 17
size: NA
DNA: TGTGCCAGCAGTTTAATAGCCAACAGGGGGCAAACTCGTGGCTACACCTTC
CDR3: CASSLIANRGQTRGYTF

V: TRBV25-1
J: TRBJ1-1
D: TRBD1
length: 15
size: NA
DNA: TGTGCCAGCAGTGACCCTCGACAGGGCGACACTGAAGCTTTCTTT
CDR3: CASSDPRQGDTEAFF

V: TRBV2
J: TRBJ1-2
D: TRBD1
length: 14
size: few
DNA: TGTGCCAGCAGCGTTAATACAGGGGGCTATGGCTACACCTTC
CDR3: CASSVNTGGYGYTF

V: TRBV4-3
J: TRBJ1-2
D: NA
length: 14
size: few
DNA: TGCGCCAGCAGCCAAGATTTATTATCCTATGGCTACACCTTC
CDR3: CASSQDLLSYGYTF

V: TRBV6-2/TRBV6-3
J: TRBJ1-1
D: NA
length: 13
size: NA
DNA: TGTGCCAGCAGTTACTCCCGGAACACTGAAGCTTTCTTT
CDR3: CASSYSRNTEAFF

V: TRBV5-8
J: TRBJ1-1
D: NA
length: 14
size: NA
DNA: TGTGCCAGCATCAGACAGCTAAGGGGTACTGAAGCTTTCTTT
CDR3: CASIRQLRGTEAFF

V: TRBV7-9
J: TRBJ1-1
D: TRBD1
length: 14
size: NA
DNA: TGTGCCAGCAGCCCAACAGGGGGCGACACTGAAGCTTTCTTT
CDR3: CASSPTGGDTEAFF

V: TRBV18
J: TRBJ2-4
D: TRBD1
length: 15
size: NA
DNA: TGTGCCAGCTCAGGATCGACAGGGGGCGAGGACATTCAGTACTTC
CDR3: CASSGSTGGEDIQYF

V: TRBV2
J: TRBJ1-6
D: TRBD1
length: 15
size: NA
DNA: TGTGCCAGCAGTGAACTGGGCAGGGGGCGTTCACCCCTCCACTTT
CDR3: CASSELGRGRSPLHF

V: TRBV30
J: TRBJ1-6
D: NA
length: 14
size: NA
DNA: TGTGCCTGGAGTCCGGGACAAGGGAATTCACCCCTCCACTTT
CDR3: CAWSPGQGNSPLHF

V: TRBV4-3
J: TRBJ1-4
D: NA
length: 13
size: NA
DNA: TGCGCCAGCAGCCAAGAAGCAGGGGAAAAACTGTTTTTT
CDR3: CASSQEAGEKLFF

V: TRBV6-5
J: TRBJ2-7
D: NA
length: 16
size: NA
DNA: TGTGCCAGCAGTTACTCGTCCAGGCCATCTTCCTACGAGCAGTACTTC
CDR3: CASSYSSRPSSYEQYF

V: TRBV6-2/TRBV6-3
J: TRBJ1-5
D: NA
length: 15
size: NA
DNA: TGTGCCAGCAGTTACTCGAGGGGAGGGCAACAGCCCCAGCATTTT
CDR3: CASSYSRGGQQPQHF

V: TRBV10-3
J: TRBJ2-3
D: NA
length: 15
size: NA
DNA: TGTGCCATCAGTGTGGCAACGGGAGTGGGAGATACGCAGTATTTT
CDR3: CAISVATGVGDTQYF

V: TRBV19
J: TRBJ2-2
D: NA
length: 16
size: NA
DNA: TGTGCCAGTAGTATAGATCAGCTGGGGAACACCGGGGAGCTGTTTTTC
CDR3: CASSIDQLGNTGELFF

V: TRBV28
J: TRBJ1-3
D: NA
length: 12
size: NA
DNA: TGTGCCAGCAGTACTTCTGGAAACACCATATATTTT
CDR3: CASSTSGNTIYF